The table lists the clone carrying this T cell receptor (beta chain) with a few counts. The antigen remains undetermined. The germline CDR1 and CDR2 sequences are KGHDR and SFDVKD. This CDR3 is built from 13 residues. The V end lost 6 bases, the J end lost 6 bases, and 11 bases lay between the germline ends. The entry originates in a study of T cell repertoires in cytomegalovirus infection. Whole-study results and caveats: The ex vivo response was dominated by HLA-C-restricted CMV-specific TCR beta clonotypes. Cumulative public TCR beta family frequency identified carriers of CMV plus the relevant HLA.

In TCRdb, the reads were re-called with MiXCR into one record per CDR3 protein. The sample lists hundreds of thousands of distinct CDR3 sequences; 24% were seen once. The sequence was obtained from a human donor in good health (CMV status not recorded). Some clones in this sample may be carry-over from other donors' samples. Sequencing was performed on CD8+ T cells from PBMCs. The rearrangement joins TRBV24-1 to TRBJ2-1; D gene unclear. The DNA for the CDR3 is TGTGCCACCAGTCCCTCCTCGCTCAATGAGCAGTTCTTC. It translates to CATSPSSLNEQFF.